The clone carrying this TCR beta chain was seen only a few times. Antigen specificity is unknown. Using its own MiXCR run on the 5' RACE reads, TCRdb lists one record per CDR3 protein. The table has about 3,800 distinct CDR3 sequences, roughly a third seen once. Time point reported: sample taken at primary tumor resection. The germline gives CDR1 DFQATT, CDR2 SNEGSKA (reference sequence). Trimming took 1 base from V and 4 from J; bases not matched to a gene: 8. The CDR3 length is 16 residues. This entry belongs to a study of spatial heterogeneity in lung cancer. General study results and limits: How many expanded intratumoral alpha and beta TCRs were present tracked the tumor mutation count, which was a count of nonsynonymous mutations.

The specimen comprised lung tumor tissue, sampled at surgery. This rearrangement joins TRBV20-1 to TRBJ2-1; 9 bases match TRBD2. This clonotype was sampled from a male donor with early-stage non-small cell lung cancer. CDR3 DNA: TGCAGTGCTAGAGTCTCCCTAGCGGGAAGATACAATGAGCAGTTCTTC. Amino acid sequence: CSARVSLAGRYNEQFF.